This TCR beta chain was captured in a study of cytomegalovirus exposure and HLA in healthy donors. PCR was performed using 60 Vbeta and 13 Jbeta primers. Original processing methods: As a later analysis found, there were 70 million to 100 million unique TCR beta chains, of which roughly 11 million were shared. Generated by immunoSEQ multiplex PCR, the TCRdb table keeps only in-frame clones and is missing some. V and J calls and clone size come straight from that table; D and trimming were deduced from the DNA. This repertoire shows 85,000 to 130,000 clones, roughly a tenth found once; its top ten account for about 5.7%. The study's findings and limits: The authors later linked a missense DCLRE1C variant to TCR beta V- and J-gene trimming. Data from an earlier analysis indicated that most TCR beta V segments were productive either about 87% or about 30% of the time.

This clone was recorded a few times. Antigen specificity is unknown. The germline V and J ends were trimmed by 4 bases and 5 bases, with 14 bases remaining between them. Germline CDR1 is LNHDA and CDR2 is SQIVND (reference sequence). CDR3 length: 15 residues. Specimen: PBMCs. This clonotype was obtained from a man aged 40-55 years in good health and CMV-seropositive. The rearrangement uses TRBV19 and TRBJ2-2; D gene ambiguous. The CDR3, as DNA: TGTGCCAGTAGTACCAACCAGGTCCCGACCGGGGAGCTGTTTTTT. This translates into CASSTNQVPTGELFF.